Below, one TCR beta chain is given with its context. Its cognate antigen is unknown. Relative to the germline gene, one junction end is altered; a read error may explain this. The source of the sample is a study of PD-1 blockade in classical Hodgkin lymphoma. Regarding the study as a whole: A significant rise in TCR diversity by C4D1 was seen for CD4+ but not CD8+ cells. Possibly reflecting disease activity or prior therapy, repertoire differences have causes that remain undefined. Some patients started nivolumab under 1 year after ASCT, and they were excluded.

Generated by immunoSEQ multiplex PCR, the TCRdb table keeps only in-frame clones and is missing some. Of 20,000 or so clones in the sample, roughly 83% were seen once. Every single patient, without exception, relapsed after autologous stem cell transplantation, and brentuximab vedotin exposure varied. Patients had relapsed/refractory classical Hodgkin lymphoma with complete response, partial response or progressive disease as best response. CDR3 length: 15 residues. Germline values: CDR1 SEHNR, CDR2 FQNEAQ (reference sequence). This receptor was identified in a human donor with classical Hodgkin lymphoma. The source material was peripheral blood mononuclear cells (PBMCs), sampled at baseline. The rearrangement joins TRBV7-9 to TRBJ1-4; D remains unclear. The CDR3: CASSLVGLLDENLFF. DNA for the CDR3: TGTGCCAGCAGCTTAGTCGGGTTGCTAGATGAAAACCTGTTTTTT.